This T cell receptor (beta chain) was identified in a study of blood T cell repertoires in COVID-19. From germline, CDR1 is ENHRY and CDR2 SYGVKD. V lost 4 bases, J lost 3 bases, and 4 bases stayed unmatched. This CDR3 has 16 amino acids. Self-reported history from a screening survey and questionnaire set each donor's cohort. The sample holds a few counts of this clone. Here immunoSEQ multiplex PCR was the method, and the copy in TCRdb shows in-frame clones only, minus some. The sample carries 200,000 to 250,000 clones, 70% to 90% recorded once. Sequenced: PBMCs or T cells enriched from blood (not recorded which). The V and J genes are TRBV10-3 and TRBJ2-3, with 13 bases aligning to TRBD2. This clonotype was obtained from a man younger than 45 who had recovered from COVID-19. The CDR3 region has the DNA TGTGCCATCAGTGGGGGGGGACTAGCGGGGACAGATACGCAGTATTTT. Its protein product is CAISGGGLAGTDTQYF.